This T cell receptor (beta chain) is from a study of cytomegalovirus exposure and HLA in healthy donors (dated by TCRdb to 2017 to 2019). Broadly, across the study: According to an earlier analysis of a few hundred of the donors, roughly 180 million T cells yielded 100 million or so unique TCR beta sequences and 276 Gb of sequence data. An earlier analysis of 587 of the donors applied high-throughput TCR beta sequencing to assess whether each TCR beta V gene segment acted as functional or pseudogenic. A later genetic analysis used genome-wide SNP genotypes for about three fifths of the 666 donors, treating that subset as a discovery cohort. To predict cytomegalovirus infection status, the study combined high-throughput TCR immunosequencing, statistical association of individual TCRs with disease status, and machine learning. The later analysis used no new phenotypic data to find candidate immune exposures, relying instead on TCR beta sequences and their occurrence across donors. The study aimed to test whether cataloging public T cell receptors could reveal signatures of past pathogen exposure. Both class I and class II loci were covered by HLA typing, at four-digit resolution. The study profiled the T cell repertoires of hundreds of subjects by immunosequencing and related them to cytomegalovirus serostatus. Alongside the repertoire data, information on donor age, sex, ethnicity and CMV serostatus was compiled. Of the roughly 400 genotyped donors, over 80% were placed in the genetic ancestry cluster associated with self-reported Caucasian donors. A later analysis re-analyzed previously published TCR beta repertoires from 660 or so donors and added high-resolution HLA genotyping to study TCR occurrence patterns. On average, around 230,000 unique TCR beta nucleotide sequences were sequenced per donor among 398 genotyped donors of the cohort, with around 19% of those sequences being non-productive. Roughly five DR-DQ haplotypes were handled as single units for association and clustering, since linkage in the cohort was strong. Typing coverage differed by locus: A, B, C, DRB1 and DQB1 were typed in about 620-630 donors, DQA1 in about 560, DPA1 in some 600, and DPB1 in just under 490. Roughly 300 gigabases of sequencing data and 70 million to 85 million unique TCR sequences were included in an early release covering under 650 HLA-typed donors. Every discovery cohort repertoire had been produced on one sequencing platform. Besides the first cohort of roughly 660 subjects, a separate validation cohort made up of roughly 120 different subjects was used. Beyond this particular receptor, the publication reports: Compared with equally common non-associated chains, HLA-associated TCR beta chains in a later analysis were more clonally expanded and had lower generation probabilities. The earlier analysis of some 560 of the donors excluded roughly 17 rarely observed V segments, including chromosome 9 orphons, because counts were too low. Compared with the approximately 670-donor mean, donors in an Asian-associated ancestry cluster had fewer N-insertions in productive TCRs, according to a later genetic analysis. Correlated functional status among segregating V segments might be attributable to linkage disequilibrium, but an unknown experimental factor could not be ruled out. Most TCR sequences were seen in very few donors, while some public TCRs were found in many individuals. In vitro tests confirmed that three of the cytomegalovirus-associated TCR beta chains recognize cytomegalovirus antigens. Immune exposure information for the cohort was limited to CMV serostatus. In this cohort, only TCR beta chains were sequenced, and detectable features were limited by the absence of alpha or paired-chain data. Broadly in line with IMGT annotations, most TCR beta V segments showed up in productive rearrangements about 87% or about 30% of the time in an earlier analysis of approximately 640 of the donors. In a later genetic analysis, a missense DCLRE1C variant was associated with V-gene and J-gene trimming of TCR beta chains, and the association was replicated in an independent cohort. At a false discovery rate of 0.05, a later analysis linked under 20,000 TCR beta sequences to specific HLA alleles. A later analysis reported that several top co-occurrence clusters appeared linked to parvovirus B19, influenza, CMV and Epstein-Barr virus. A later analysis found that TCR association rates varied across HLA loci, with DRB1 alleles showing the most associated TCRs and HLA-C alleles the fewest. Because some donors lacked HLA typing at each locus, the association tests relied only on the typed subset. A cluster of highly shared sequence variants was judged likely to represent a technical artifact of the sequencing pipeline. Assigning TCR associations to individual alleles was difficult when HLA alleles, especially DR and DQ, strongly co-occurred. In both the original and validation cohorts, the classifier was reported to diagnose cytomegalovirus status with high specificity and sensitivity. Presence/absence analyses assumed roughly uniform sequencing depth across donors, an assumption that may not hold. The study gave a list of around 170 TCR beta chains associated with cytomegalovirus. A further reported finding was that TCR beta sequences accurately predicted the HLA-A and HLA-B alleles for most subjects in the first cohort. According to the authors, the approach could potentially be generalized to other disease states and immunological phenotypes. A later analysis found that most CMV-associated TCR beta chains appeared HLA-restricted, with HLA associations seemingly driven largely by CMV exposure.

The library was built by means of the immunoSEQ multiplex PCR assay. A mixture of 60 forward primers for TCR Vbeta segments and 13 reverse primers for TCR Jbeta segments was used in the multiplex PCR. The CDR3 region of rearranged TCR beta genes was amplified from genomic DNA by a multiplex PCR assay. The Illumina HiSeq System was used to sequence the amplified TCR beta libraries as 87-base-pair reads. In the paper's pipeline: A later analysis counted about 76 million unique TCR beta chains across the 666 repertoires, and 10 million to 12 million of these chains were shared by at least two donors. Raw reads were error-corrected and collapsed into unique sequences by a nearest-neighbor algorithm in which closely related sequences were merged to remove PCR and sequencing errors. Alignment of CDR3 sequences to IMGT reference sequences was used to assign V, D and J gene segments. For a sequence to be retained, a match of at least six nucleotides to both a V gene segment and a J gene segment was required. A rearrangement was called productive if the CDR3 had no stop codons and remained in frame with V and J, and every other rearrangement was called non-productive. Following IMGT convention, CDR3 was defined as the stretch from the second conserved V-encoded cysteine to the conserved J-encoded phenylalanine. The earlier analysis of some 600 of the donors excluded sequences that lacked an unambiguous match to a single V gene segment. An earlier analysis of fewer than 650 of the donors classified V segments as functional when productive rearrangements were above 56.7% and as segregating when the standard deviation between donors was above 5%. A statistical classification framework was built for diagnosing cytomegalovirus status from the catalog of TCR beta chain sequences. A later analysis assigned V and J genes by comparing TCR nucleotide sequences with IMGT/GENE-DB human TR gene sequences. The TCRdist pipeline was used in a later analysis to assign CDR3 sequences and most-parsimonious VDJ recombination scenarios. In a later analysis, each TCR beta chain was defined by its CDR3 amino acid sequence together with its V-gene family, and reads without a unique V-gene family were excluded. In a later analysis, 450 to 600 highly shared, low-generation-probability nucleotide sequences were removed to address suspected cross-contamination and a sequencing artifact. For each public chain, a later analysis derived a clonal expansion index from normalized ranks of inferred template counts within each repertoire. In a later analysis, generation probabilities were computed using a VDJ recombination model fitted to out-of-frame rearrangements, and the results were checked against IGoR. In a later analysis, TCR-TCR, TCR-HLA and TCR-CMV co-occurrence was scored with hypergeometric tests, and a repertoire-size bias correction was applied to TCR pairs. A later analysis estimated false discovery rates by permuting HLA or CMV assignments 20 times. In a later analysis, co-occurring TCRs were grouped using DBSCAN, with TCRdist sequence similarity added in when clustering inside HLA-allele-positive subsets. For co-occurrence clustering, repertoires with fewer than 30,000 or more than 120,000 public chains were excluded, along with five repertoires with anomalous nucleotide sharing. As stored in TCRdb, this immuneACCESS dataset retains in-frame rearrangements with V and J assigned. A fraction of the clones does not appear; measured against another copy, unresolved V genes explain less than half of the discrepancy, and the remainder lacks a known reason. V, J and clone size reflect that table, while D and trimming were determined from the DNA. The sample's records list more than 130,000 clones. The top ten constitute 2% to 3% of the sample.

Concerning this clone: It lacks a known antigen.

The cohort consisted of hundreds of healthy bone marrow donors. Cohort members were all nominally healthy when sampled, although unrecorded immune exposures were likely present. The donor was CMV seronegative and belonged to the group of 350 or so seronegative cohort members. A peripheral blood sample was collected from each donor, and TCR beta sequencing was performed on peripheral blood mononuclear cells. Genomic DNA extraction from the blood cell samples was performed with the Qiagen DNeasy Blood Extraction Kit. Source material: PBMCs. The sequence came from a man aged 35 to 55 in good health and CMV-seronegative.

The DNA reads as follows: TGTGCCAGTAGCCTAACAGGGTTACGGTCCTATGGCTACACCTTC. This yields the protein CASSLTGLRSYGYTF. Recombination linked TRBV19 to TRBJ1-2; a tentative D call is TRBD1 (6 bases match). The CDR3 runs 15 residues from the cysteine to the phenylalanine. Just the 45-base CDR3 DNA is kept, in frame starting at base 1. Trimming takes 6 bases from V and 4 bases from J, and the germline ends sit 18 bases apart. Via the germline V gene (reference sequence), CDR1 is LNHDA and CDR2 SQIVND.